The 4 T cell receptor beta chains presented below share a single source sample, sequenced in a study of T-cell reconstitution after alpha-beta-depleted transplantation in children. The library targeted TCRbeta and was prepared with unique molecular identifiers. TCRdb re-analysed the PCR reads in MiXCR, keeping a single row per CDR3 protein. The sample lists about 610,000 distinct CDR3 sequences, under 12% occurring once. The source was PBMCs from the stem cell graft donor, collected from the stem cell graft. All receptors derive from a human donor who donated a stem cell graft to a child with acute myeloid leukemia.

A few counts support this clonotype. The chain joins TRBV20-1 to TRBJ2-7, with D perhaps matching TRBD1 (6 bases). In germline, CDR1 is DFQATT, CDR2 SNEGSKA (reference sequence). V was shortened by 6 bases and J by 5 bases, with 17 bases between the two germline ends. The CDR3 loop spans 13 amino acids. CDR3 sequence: CSAATGKGDEQYF. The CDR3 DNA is TGCAGTGCCGCGACAGGAAAGGGCGACGAGCAGTACTTC.

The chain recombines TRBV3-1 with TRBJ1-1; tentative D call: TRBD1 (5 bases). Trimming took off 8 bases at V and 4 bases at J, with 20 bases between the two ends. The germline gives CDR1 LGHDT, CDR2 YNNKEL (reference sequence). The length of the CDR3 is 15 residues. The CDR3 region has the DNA TGTGCCAGCCTGCAGGGATCCTCCCGAGGCACTGAAGCTTTCTTT. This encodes CASLQGSSRGTEAFF.

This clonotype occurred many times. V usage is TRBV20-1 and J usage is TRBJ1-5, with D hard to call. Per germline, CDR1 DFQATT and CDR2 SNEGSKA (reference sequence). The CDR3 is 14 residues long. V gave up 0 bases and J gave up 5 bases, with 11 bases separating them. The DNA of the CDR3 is TGCAGTGCTAGAGATGGGAGTGCCTATCAGCCCCAGCATTTT. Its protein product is CSARDGSAYQPQHF.

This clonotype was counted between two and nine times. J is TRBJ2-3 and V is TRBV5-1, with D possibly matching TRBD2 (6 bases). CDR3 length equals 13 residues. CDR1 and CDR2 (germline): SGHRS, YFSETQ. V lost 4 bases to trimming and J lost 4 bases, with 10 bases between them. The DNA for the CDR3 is TGCGCCAGCAGCCACCCGGGGGCAGATACGCAGTATTTT. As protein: CASSHPGADTQYF. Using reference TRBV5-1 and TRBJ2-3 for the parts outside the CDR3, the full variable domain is KAGVTQTPRYLIKTRGQQVTLSCSPISGHRSVSWYQQTPGQGLQFLFEYFSETQRNKGNFPGRFSGRQFSNSRSEMNVSTLELGDSALYLCASSHPGADTQYFGPGTRLTVL.